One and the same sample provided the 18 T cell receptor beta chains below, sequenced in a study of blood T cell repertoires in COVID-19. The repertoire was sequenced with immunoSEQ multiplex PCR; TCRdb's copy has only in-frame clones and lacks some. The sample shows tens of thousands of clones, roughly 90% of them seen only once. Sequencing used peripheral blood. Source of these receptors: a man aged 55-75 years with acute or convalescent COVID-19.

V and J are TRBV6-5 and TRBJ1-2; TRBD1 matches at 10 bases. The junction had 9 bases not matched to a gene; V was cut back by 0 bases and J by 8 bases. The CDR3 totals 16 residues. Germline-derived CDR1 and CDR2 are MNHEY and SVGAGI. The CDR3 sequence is CASSYSNFGQGGGYTF. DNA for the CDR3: TGTGCCAGCAGTTACTCGAACTTTGGACAGGGGGGCGGCTACACCTTC.

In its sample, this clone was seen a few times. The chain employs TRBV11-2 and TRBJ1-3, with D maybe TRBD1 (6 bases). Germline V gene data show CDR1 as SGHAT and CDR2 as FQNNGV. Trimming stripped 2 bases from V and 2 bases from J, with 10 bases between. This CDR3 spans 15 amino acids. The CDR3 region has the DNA TGTGCCAGCAGCTTACTTCCAGGGGCTGGAAACACCATATATTTT. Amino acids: CASSLLPGAGNTIYF.

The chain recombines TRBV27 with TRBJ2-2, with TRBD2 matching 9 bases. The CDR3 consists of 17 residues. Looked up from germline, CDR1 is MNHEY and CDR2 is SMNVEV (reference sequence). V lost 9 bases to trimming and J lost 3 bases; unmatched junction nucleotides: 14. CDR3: CARDPAGGRKDTGELFF. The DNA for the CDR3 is TGTGCCAGAGATCCGGCGGGAGGGCGAAAAGACACCGGGGAGCTGTTTTTT.

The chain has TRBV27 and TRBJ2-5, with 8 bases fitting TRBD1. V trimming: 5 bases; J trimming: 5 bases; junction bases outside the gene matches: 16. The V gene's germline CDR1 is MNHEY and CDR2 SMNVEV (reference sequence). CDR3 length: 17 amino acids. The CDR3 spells CASSRIAGGSGAETQYF. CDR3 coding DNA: TGTGCCAGCAGTCGAATTGCAGGGGGCTCGGGGGCTGAGACCCAGTACTTC.

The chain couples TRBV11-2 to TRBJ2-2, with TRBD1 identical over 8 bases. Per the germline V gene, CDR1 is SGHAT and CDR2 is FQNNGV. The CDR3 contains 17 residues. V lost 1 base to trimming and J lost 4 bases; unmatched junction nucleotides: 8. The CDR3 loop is CASSLVTTGVGTGELFF. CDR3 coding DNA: TGTGCCAGCAGCTTAGTTACGACAGGGGTAGGCACCGGGGAGCTGTTTTTT. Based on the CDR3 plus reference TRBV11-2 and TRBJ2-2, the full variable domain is EAGVAQSPRYKIIEKRQSVAFWCNPISGHATLYWYQQILGQGPKLLIQFQNNGVVDDSQLPKDRFSAERLKGVDSTLKIQPAKLEDSAVYLCASSLVTTGVGTGELFFGEGSRLTVL.

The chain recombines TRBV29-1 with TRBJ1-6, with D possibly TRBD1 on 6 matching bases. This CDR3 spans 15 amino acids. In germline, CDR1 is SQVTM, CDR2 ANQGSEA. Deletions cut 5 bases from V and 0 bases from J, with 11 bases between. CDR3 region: CSVKTGSSYNSPLHF. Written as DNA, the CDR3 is TGCAGCGTTAAGACAGGAAGCTCCTATAATTCACCCCTCCACTTT.

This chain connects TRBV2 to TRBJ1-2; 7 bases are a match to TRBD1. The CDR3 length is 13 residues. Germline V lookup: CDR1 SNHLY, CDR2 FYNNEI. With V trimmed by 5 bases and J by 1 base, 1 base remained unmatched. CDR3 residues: CASSTGVNYGYTF. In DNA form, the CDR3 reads TGTGCCAGCAGTACAGGGGTTAACTATGGCTACACCTTC.

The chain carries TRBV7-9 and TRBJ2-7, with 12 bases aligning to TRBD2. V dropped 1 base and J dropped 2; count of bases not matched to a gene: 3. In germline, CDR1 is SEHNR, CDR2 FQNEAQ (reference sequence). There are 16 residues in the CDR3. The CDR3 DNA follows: TGTGCCAGCAGCTTAGGACTAGCGGGAGCAACCTACGAGCAGTACTTC. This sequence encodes CASSLGLAGATYEQYF.

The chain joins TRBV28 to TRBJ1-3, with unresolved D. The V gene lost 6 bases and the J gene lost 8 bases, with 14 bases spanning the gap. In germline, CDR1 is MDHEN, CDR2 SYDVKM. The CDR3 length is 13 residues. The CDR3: CASRSPLLDTIYF. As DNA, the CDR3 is TGTGCCAGCAGGTCCCCTTTGTTAGACACCATATATTTT.

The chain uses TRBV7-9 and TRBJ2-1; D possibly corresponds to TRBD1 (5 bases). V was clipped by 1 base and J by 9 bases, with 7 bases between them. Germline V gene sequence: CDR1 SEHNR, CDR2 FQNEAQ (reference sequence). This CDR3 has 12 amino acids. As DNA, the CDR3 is TGTGCCAGCAGCTTAGGAAGGGGTGAGCAGTTCTTC. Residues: CASSLGRGEQFF.

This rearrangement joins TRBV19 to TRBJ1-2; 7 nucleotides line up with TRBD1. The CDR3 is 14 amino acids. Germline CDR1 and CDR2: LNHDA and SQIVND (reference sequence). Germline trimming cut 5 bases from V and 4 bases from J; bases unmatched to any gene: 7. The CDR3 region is CASSSPGGVYGYTF. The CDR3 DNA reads TGTGCCAGTAGTTCCCCAGGGGGAGTCTATGGCTACACCTTC.

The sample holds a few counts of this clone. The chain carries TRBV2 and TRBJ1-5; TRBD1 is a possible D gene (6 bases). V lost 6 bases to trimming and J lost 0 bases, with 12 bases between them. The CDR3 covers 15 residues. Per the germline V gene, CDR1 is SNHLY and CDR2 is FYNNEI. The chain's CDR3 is CASRKGQDSNQPQHF. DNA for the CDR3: TGTGCCAGCAGAAAGGGACAAGATAGCAATCAGCCCCAGCATTTT. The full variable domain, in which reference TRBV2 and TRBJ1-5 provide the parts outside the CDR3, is EPEVTQTPSHQVTQMGQEVILRCVPISNHLYFYWYRQILGQKVEFLVSFYNNEISEKSEIFDDQFSVERPDGSNFTLKIRSTKLEDSAMYFCASRKGQDSNQPQHFGDGTRLSIL.

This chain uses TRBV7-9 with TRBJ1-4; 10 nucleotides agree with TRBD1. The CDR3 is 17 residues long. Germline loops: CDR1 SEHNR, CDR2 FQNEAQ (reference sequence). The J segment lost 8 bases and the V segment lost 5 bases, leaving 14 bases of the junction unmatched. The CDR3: CASSRGQGGTGVEKLFF. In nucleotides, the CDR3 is TGTGCCAGCAGCCGAGGACAGGGGGGGACTGGAGTGGAAAAACTGTTTTTT.

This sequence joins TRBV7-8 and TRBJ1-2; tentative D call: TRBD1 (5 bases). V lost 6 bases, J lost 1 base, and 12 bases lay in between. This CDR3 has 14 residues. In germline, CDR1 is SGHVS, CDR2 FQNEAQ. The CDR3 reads CASSKDNLNYGYTF. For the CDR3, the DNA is TGTGCCAGCAGTAAGGACAACCTTAACTATGGCTACACCTTC.

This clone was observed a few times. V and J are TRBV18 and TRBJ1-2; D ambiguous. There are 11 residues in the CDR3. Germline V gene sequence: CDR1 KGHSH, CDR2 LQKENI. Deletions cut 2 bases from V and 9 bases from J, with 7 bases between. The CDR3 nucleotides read TGTGCCAGCTCACCAGGGGAGAGCTACACCTTC. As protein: CASSPGESYTF.

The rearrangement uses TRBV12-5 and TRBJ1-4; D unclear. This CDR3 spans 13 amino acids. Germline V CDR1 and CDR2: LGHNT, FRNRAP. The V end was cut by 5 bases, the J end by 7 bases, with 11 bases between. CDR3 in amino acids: CASGTVRGEKLFF. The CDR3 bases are TGTGCTAGTGGTACGGTCCGGGGTGAAAAACTGTTTTTT.

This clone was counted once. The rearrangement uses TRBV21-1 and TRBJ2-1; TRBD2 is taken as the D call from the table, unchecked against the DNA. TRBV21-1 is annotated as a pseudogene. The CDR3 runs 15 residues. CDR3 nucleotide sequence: TGTGCCAGCAGCAATCCTCTAGGAGGGTGGAATGAGCAGTTCTTC. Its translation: CASSNPLGGWNEQFF.

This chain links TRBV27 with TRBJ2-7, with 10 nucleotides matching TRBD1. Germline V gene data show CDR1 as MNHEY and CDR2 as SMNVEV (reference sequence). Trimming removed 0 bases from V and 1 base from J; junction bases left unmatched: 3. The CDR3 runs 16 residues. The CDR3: CASSLSAGQGSYEQYF. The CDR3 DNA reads TGTGCCAGCAGTTTATCCGCGGGACAGGGGTCCTACGAGCAGTACTTC.